This T cell receptor (beta chain) was profiled in a study of shared clonotypes between healthy human individuals. Study overall: Each donor's CD8 memory used one plate, CD8 naive two, each CD4 subset three.

CD45RO-negative CD8 cells positively selected for CCR7 made up the naive population, which excluded terminally differentiated effector memory CD45RA+ cells. Several immunoSEQ plates held equal portions of the genomic DNA taken from each subset. Assay used: immunoSEQ multiplex PCR; TCRdb lists only in-frame clones, some missing. The data hold fewer than 800,000 clones, with approximately 90% observed a single time. The sample comprised naive CD8+ T cells sorted from blood. The source of this sequence is a man younger than 40 in good health.

The CDR3 loop reads CASSLARDRVDTQYF. CDR3 sequence (DNA): TGTGCCAGCAGCTTAGCTCGGGACAGAGTAGATACGCAGTATTTT. This chain uses TRBV7-6 with TRBJ2-3, with 7 bases fitting TRBD1. Germline values: CDR1 SGHVS, CDR2 FNYEAQ. Trimming cost V 0 bases and J 5 bases; bases outside gene matches: 5. The CDR3 runs to 15 residues.